These T cell receptor beta chains were read from a single sample in a study of T cell responses to AZD1222 COVID-19 vaccine. The assay was immunoSEQ multiplex PCR, and TCRdb's table has in-frame clones only and misses some. The table has some 180,000 clones, over 85% seen once. The sample here was peripheral blood, taken 28 days after the second dose of the MenACWY control vaccine. The receptors derive from an adult who received the MenACWY meningococcal vaccine as a control. The CDR3 runs from the conserved cysteine through the conserved F or W.

TRBJ2-5 | TRBV6-2/TRBV6-3 | CASSRQGQETQYF
TRBJ2-7 | TRBV11-1 | CASSLPLALPGEQYF
TRBJ2-1 | TRBV14 | CASSQGNSGREGFF
TRBJ1-6 | TRBV7-2 | CASSFDSSYNSPLHF
TRBJ2-7 | TRBV19 | CASSERAEQYF
TRBJ2-7 | TRBV6-1 | CASSEIWEGYEQYF
TRBJ2-7 | TRBV4-2 | CASSQGISGTSYEQYF
TRBJ1-6 | TRBV5-1 | CASSLGHNNSPLHF
TRBJ2-1 | TRBV5-1 | CASSLAGATSGSHEQFF
TRBJ1-5 | TRBV2 | CASREERVGQPQHF
TRBJ2-3 | TRBV7-2 | CASSFTDTQYF
TRBJ2-7 | TRBV28 | CASSLWTDRAYEQYF
TRBJ2-7 | TRBV27 | CASSRARGDEQYF
TRBJ1-1 | TRBV7-3 | CASSPQGGEAFF
TRBJ2-3 | TRBV2 | CASKGSRDSKRDTQYF
TRBJ2-1 | TRBV7-3 | CASSHPGTGGNEQFF
TRBJ2-2 | TRBV6-1 | CASKVTRTSTGELFF
TRBJ2-7 | TRBV19 | CASSIQVRYEQYF
TRBJ1-1 | TRBV6-4 | CASSPGASNTEAFF
TRBJ2-1 | TRBV5-1 | CASSYEPGAGSYNEQFF
TRBJ1-1 | TRBV12-3/TRBV12-4 | CASSFSMNTEAFF
TRBJ2-1 | TRBV3-1/TRBV3-2 | CASSQEPSGYYNEQFF
TRBJ2-7 | TRBV18 | CASSRPALGGYEQYF
TRBJ1-5 | TRBV28 | CASSYPGTGHNQPQHF
TRBJ2-2 | TRBV6-5 | CASTGTSGNTGELFF
TRBJ1-2 | TRBV7-9 | CASSSERESYGYTF
TRBJ2-7 | TRBV19 | CASSISRVMPYEQYF
TRBJ2-3 | TRBV15 | CATSPDRLAAGVADTQYF
TRBJ1-2 | TRBV5-1 | CASSTPDNYGYTF
TRBJ1-6 | TRBV27 | CASRPPNNSPLHF
TRBJ2-3 | TRBV5-4 | CASSWGPRVGDTQYF
TRBJ1-1 | TRBV7-9 | CASSSGTGWNTEAFF
TRBJ2-7 | TRBV7-2 | CASSFTSGRARYEQYF
TRBJ2-6 | TRBV29-1 | CSVGPHSGANVLTF
TRBJ2-2 | TRBV27 | CASSFLQENTGELFF
TRBJ2-7 | TRBV30 | CAWSSTSGSYYEQYF
TRBJ2-1 | TRBV3-1/TRBV3-2 | CASRTTPSIGGEQFF
TRBJ2-1 | TRBV7-9 | CASSPSGQGAYNEQFF
TRBJ1-5 | TRBV7-3 | CASSLRGRTQAEPPWLSNQPQHF